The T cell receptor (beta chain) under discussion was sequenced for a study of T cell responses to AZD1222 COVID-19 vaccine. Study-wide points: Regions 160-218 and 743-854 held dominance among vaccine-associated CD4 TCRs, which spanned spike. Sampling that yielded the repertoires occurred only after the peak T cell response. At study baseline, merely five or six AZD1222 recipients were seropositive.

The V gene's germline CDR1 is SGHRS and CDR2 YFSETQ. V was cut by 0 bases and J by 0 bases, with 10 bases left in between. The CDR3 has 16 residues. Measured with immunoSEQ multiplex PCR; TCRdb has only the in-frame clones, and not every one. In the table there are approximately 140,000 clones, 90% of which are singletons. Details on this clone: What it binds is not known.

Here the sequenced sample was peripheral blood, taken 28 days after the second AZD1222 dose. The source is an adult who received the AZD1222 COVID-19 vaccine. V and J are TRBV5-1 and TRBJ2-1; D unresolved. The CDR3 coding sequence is TGCGCCAGCAGCTTGGCCCGGAGTTTCTCCTACAATGAGCAGTTCTTC. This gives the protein CASSLARSFSYNEQFF.